Listed below are T cell receptor beta chains from one sample, sequenced in a study of blood T cell repertoires in COVID-19. Using immunoSEQ multiplex PCR, the repertoire was profiled, and TCRdb retains in-frame clones only, with some absent. The sample lists a few hundred thousand clones; 75% to 90% were seen once. Sequencing input: PBMCs or T cells enriched from blood (not recorded which). These receptor sequences come from a man between 40 and 49 years old who had recovered from COVID-19. The CDR3 runs from the conserved cysteine through the conserved F or W. Fields, in order: J gene, V gene, D gene, clone size, CDR3 DNA, CDR3 protein. A D gene is named only where the DNA matches it firmly. Where a row states a size, it is once, few, many or the class of an expanded clone; other rows omit it.

TRBJ2-2,TRBV3-1/TRBV3-2,TRBD2,-,TGTGCCAGCAGCCTCAGCACACTAGCGGGAGCGAACACCGGGGAGCTGTTTTTT,CASSLSTLAGANTGELFF
TRBJ1-4,TRBV9,TRBD1,-,TGTGCCAGCAGCAGCGGACAGGGACGGAGGAAACTGTTTTTT,CASSSGQGRRKLFF
TRBJ2-1,TRBV19,TRBD2,once,TGTGCCAGTAGTATTTGGCGGGAGTTTCGGTCCTACAATGAGCAGTTCTTC,CASSIWREFRSYNEQFF
TRBJ2-7,TRBV28,TRBD2,-,TGTGCCACCACCAAGAGCGGGAGTCGCACCTACGAGCAGTACTTC,CATTKSGSRTYEQYF
TRBJ1-4,TRBV19,-,once,TGTGCCAGTAGTATAGTCACAGGCGAAAAACTGTTTTTT,CASSIVTGEKLFF
TRBJ2-7,TRBV9,TRBD2,-,TGTGCCAGCAGCACGACTAGCGGGGGCTACGAGCAGTACTTC,CASSTTSGGYEQYF
TRBJ1-5,TRBV7-2,-,-,TGTGCCAGCAGCTTATTAGGGGTGGGACAGCCCCAGCATTTT,CASSLLGVGQPQHF
TRBJ1-1,TRBV9,-,-,TGTGCCAGCAGCCCCCGGGACACAAAGAACACTGAAGCTTTCTTT,CASSPRDTKNTEAFF
TRBJ1-6,TRBV5-4,-,-,TGTGCCAGCAGCTTGGACAGTTCTAATTCACCCCTCCACTTT,CASSLDSSNSPLHF
TRBJ2-7,TRBV7-3,TRBD1,few,TGTGCCAGCAGCTTAAAGGGGGCGACCTACGAGCAGTACTTC,CASSLKGATYEQYF
TRBJ2-7,TRBV7-2,TRBD2,once,TGTGCCAGCAGCTTAGCGACTAGCGGGAGCGTAAATGAGCAGTACTTC,CASSLATSGSVNEQYF